This TCR beta chain was identified during a study of blood T cell repertoires in COVID-19. Whole-study context: Donors in the United States, Italy and Spain gave samples during acute or convalescent COVID-19. T cells, B-cell-depleted T cells, or PBMCs supplied cDNA or gDNA.

In the authors' workflow: Amplification with reference gene primers provided the estimates of nucleated cell counts. The data were produced by immunoSEQ multiplex PCR, yet TCRdb's version contains in-frame clones alone and is incomplete. That table furnishes V, J and clone size, whereas the DNA furnished D and trimming. In the table there are about 64,000 clones, roughly 88% of which are singletons. This clonotype was obtained from a human donor in a cohort sampled during active COVID-19. Source material: peripheral blood.

The CDR3 coding sequence is TGTGCCAGCAGTTTCGGCGGACTAGCGCCATCCTACGAGCAGTACTTC. Encoded protein: CASSFGGLAPSYEQYF. V and J are TRBV27 and TRBJ2-7, with 9 bases fitting TRBD2. The CDR3 has 16 residues. The trim removed 3 bases at V and 1 base at J, leaving 7 bases unmatched. In germline, CDR1 is MNHEY, CDR2 SMNVEV (reference sequence).